This note documents a single TCR beta chain sequence. Its antigen remains unknown. Method: immunoSEQ multiplex PCR; TCRdb's copy keeps in-frame clones and lacks some. Of under 250,000 clones in the sample, around four fifths were seen once. This record comes from a study of cytomegalovirus exposure and HLA in healthy donors. Whole-study results and caveats: There were some public TCRs occurring in many donors, but most TCR sequences were rare.

CDR3 length equals 13 residues. Germline V gives CDR1 SQVTM, CDR2 ANQGSEA. With 8 bases clipped from V and 8 bases from J, the junction kept 6 bases outside the gene matches. The TCR comes from a woman younger than 35 in good health and CMV-seronegative. Source material: PBMCs. The genes are TRBV29-1 and TRBJ2-1; 13 bases match TRBD2. In DNA, the CDR3 is TGCAGCTCCACTAGCGGGGGGGCGGATGAGCAGTTCTTC. Residues: CSSTSGGADEQFF.